One TCR beta chain is described in this entry. Its matching antigen is unknown. PCR was performed using 60 Vbeta and 13 Jbeta primers. Only in-frame clones appear in the TCRdb table, and some are missing; sequencing was by immunoSEQ multiplex PCR. The sample consists of tens of thousands of clones, roughly 67% of them appearing once. The data were taken from a study of cytomegalovirus exposure and HLA in healthy donors. Study context: A preliminary data release comprised roughly 80 million unique TCRs obtained from HLA-typed donors. Study-level points and caveats: Under in vitro conditions, three CMV-associated chains were confirmed as specific for CMV antigens. The study dropped some indistinguishable V segments, TRBV6-2 and TRBV6-3 among them.

Germline V lookup: CDR1 SGHTA, CDR2 FQGNSA. The ends lost 1 base at V and 5 bases at J; junction bases unmatched: 0. The CDR3 runs 13 residues. As for the donors, each was a healthy bone marrow donor. The TCR was taken from a middle-aged man in good health and CMV-seropositive. The sample was PBMCs. V and J are TRBV7-2 and TRBJ1-2, with TRBD1 matching 8 bases. The CDR3 loop reads CASSLDRGYGYTF. CDR3 nucleotides: TGTGCCAGCAGCTTAGACAGGGGGTATGGCTACACCTTC.